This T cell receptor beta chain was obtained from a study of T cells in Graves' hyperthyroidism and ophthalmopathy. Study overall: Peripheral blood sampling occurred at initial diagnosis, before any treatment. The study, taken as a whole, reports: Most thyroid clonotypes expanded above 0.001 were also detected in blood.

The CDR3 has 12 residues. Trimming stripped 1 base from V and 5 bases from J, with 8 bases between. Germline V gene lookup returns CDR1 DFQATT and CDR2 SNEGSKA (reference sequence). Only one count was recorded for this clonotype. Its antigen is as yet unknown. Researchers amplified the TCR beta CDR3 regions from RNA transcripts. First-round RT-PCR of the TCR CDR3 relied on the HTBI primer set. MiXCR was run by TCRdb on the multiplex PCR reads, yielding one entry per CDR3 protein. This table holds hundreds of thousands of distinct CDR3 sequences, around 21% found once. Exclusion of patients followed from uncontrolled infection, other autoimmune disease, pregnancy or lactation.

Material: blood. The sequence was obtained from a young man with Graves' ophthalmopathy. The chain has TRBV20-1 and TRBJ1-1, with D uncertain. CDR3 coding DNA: TGCAGTGCTAGAGTGTTCAGAACTGAAGCTTTCTTT. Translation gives CSARVFRTEAFF.